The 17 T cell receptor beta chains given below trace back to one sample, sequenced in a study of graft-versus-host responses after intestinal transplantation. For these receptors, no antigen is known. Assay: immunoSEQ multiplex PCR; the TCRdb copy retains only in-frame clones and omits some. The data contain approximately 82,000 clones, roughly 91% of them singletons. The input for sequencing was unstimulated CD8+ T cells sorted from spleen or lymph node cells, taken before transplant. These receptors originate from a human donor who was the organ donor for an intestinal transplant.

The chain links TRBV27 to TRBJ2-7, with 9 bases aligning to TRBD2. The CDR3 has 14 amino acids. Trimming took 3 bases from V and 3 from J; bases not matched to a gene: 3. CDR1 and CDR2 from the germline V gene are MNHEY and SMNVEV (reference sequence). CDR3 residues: CASSFSGSSYEQYF. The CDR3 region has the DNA TGTGCCAGCAGTTTTAGCGGGAGTAGCTACGAGCAGTACTTC.

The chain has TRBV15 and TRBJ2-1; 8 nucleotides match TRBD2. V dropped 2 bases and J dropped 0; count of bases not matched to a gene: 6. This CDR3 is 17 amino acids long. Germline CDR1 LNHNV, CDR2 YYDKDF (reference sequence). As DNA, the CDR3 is TGTGCCACCAGCAGACCCGGGGGGGAAAGCTCCTACAATGAGCAGTTCTTC. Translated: CATSRPGGESSYNEQFF.

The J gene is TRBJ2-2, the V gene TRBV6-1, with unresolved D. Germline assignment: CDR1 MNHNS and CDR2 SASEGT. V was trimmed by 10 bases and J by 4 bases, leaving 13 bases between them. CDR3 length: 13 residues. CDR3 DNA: TGTGCCATACGTCTAATAAGCACCGGGGAGCTGTTTTTT. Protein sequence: CAIRLISTGELFF.

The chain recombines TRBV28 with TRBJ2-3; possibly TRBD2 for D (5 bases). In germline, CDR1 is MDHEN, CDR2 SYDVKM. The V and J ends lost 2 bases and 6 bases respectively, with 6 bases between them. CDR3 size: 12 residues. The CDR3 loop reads CASSLPGDTQYF. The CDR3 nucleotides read TGTGCCAGCAGTTTACCGGGGGATACGCAGTATTTT. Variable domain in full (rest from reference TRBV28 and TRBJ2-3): DVKVTQSSRYLVKRTGEKVFLECVQDMDHENMFWYRQDPGLGLRLIYFSYDVKMKEKGDIPEGYSVSREKKERFSLILESASTNQTSMYLCASSLPGDTQYFGPGTRLTVL.

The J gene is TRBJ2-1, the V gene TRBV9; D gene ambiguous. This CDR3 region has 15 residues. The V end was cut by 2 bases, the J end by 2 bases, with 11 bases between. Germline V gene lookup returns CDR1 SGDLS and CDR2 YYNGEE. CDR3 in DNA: TGTGCCAGCAGCGTTGATAACGGAGCCTACAATGAGCAGTTCTTC. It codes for CASSVDNGAYNEQFF.

CDR3 DNA sequence: TGTGCCAGCAGCGTAGAGGCTAGCGGGAGTACCGGGGAGCTGTTTTTT. It yields the protein CASSVEASGSTGELFF. The V gene is TRBV9, the J gene TRBJ2-2; 10 nucleotides align to TRBD2. There are 16 residues in the CDR3. Germline lookup yields CDR1 SGDLS and CDR2 YYNGEE. Unmatched junction bases numbered 4, after V lost 0 bases and J lost 5 bases.

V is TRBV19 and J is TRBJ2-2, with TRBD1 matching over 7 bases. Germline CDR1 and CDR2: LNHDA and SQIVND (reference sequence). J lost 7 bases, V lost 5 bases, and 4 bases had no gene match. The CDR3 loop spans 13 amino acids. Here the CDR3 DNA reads TGTGCCAGTAGTCCGACAGGGTACGGGGAGCTGTTTTTT. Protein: CASSPTGYGELFF.

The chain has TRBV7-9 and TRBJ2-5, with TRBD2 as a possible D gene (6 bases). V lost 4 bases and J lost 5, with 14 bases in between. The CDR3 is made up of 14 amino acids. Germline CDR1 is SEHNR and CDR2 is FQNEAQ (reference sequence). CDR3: CASSSPGLVETQYF. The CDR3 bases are TGTGCCAGCAGCTCACCGGGACTTGTGGAGACCCAGTACTTC.

CDR3 protein: CASSLNNRGGREAFF. DNA for the CDR3: TGTGCCAGCAGCCTCAATAACAGGGGAGGTAGGGAAGCTTTCTTT. This rearrangement joins TRBV7-6 to TRBJ1-1, with 7 bases matching TRBD1. Trimming took 5 bases from V and 8 from J; bases not matched to a gene: 14. The germline V gene encodes CDR1 SGHVS and CDR2 FNYEAQ. This CDR3 contains 15 residues.

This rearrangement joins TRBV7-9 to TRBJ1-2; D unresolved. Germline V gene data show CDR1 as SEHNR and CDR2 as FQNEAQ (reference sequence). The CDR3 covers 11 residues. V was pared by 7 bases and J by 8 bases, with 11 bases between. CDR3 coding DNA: TGTGCCAGCACCATCATCGAGGGCTACACCTTC. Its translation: CASTIIEGYTF.

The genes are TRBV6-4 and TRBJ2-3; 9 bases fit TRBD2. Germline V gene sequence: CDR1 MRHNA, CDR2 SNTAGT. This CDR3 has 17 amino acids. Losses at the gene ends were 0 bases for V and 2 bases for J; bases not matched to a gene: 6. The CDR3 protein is CASSDSPAGGNTDTQYF. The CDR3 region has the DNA TGTGCCAGCAGTGACTCTCCAGCGGGAGGAAACACAGATACGCAGTATTTT.

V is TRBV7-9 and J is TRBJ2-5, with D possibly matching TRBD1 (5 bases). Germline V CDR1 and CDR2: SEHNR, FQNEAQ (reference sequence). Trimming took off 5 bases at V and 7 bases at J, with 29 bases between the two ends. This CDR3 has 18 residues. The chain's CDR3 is CASSTRIGFRAAIGTQYF. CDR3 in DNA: TGTGCCAGCAGCACGAGAATCGGGTTCAGGGCGGCGATCGGGACCCAGTACTTC.

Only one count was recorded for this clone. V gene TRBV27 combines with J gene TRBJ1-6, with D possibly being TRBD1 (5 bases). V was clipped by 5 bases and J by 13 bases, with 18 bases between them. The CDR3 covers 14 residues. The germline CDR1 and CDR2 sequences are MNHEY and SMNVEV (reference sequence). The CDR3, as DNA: TGTGCCAGCAGTCCTGGGACGGCCGCGGGGCCCCTCCACTTT. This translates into CASSPGTAAGPLHF.

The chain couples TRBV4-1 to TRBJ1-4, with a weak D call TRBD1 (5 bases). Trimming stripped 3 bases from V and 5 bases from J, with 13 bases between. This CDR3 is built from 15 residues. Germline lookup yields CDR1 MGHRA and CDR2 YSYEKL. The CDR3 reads CASSHGGGGNEKLFF. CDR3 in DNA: TGCGCCAGCAGCCACGGGGGAGGTGGGAATGAAAAACTGTTTTTT.

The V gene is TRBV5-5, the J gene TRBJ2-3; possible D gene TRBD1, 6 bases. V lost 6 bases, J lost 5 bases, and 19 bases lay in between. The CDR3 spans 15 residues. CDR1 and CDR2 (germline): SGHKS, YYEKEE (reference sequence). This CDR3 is CASTRDGRGGDTQYF. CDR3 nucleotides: TGTGCCAGCACCCGGGACGGCAGGGGTGGAGATACGCAGTATTTT.

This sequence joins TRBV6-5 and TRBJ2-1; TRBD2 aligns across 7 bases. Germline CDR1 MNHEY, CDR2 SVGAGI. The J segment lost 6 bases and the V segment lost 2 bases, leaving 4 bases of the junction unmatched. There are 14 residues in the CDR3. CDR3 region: CASSYMTSRNEQFF. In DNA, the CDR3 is TGTGCCAGCAGTTACATGACTAGCCGCAATGAGCAGTTCTTC.

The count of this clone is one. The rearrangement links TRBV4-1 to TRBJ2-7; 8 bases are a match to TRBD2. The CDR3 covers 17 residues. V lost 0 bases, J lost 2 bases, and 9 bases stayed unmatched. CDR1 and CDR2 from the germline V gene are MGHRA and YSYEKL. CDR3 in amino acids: CASSQEAERGWTYEQYF. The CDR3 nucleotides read TGCGCCAGCAGCCAAGAGGCCGAGCGGGGGTGGACCTACGAGCAGTACTTC.